Listed here are 26 T cell receptor beta chains from one sample, sequenced in a study of blood T cell repertoires in COVID-19. The protocol was immunoSEQ multiplex PCR, while the TCRdb copy is restricted to in-frame clones and leaves out a portion. The data contain around 120,000 clones, around 87% of them singletons. The sequenced material came from peripheral blood. All receptors come from a middle-aged man with acute or convalescent COVID-19.

This clone showed up just once. The CDR3 coding sequence is TGCAGCGCACAAAGACAGGGCTACGAGCAGTACTTC. The encoded protein is CSAQRQGYEQYF. The genes are TRBV29-1 and TRBJ2-7; 7 nucleotides line up with TRBD1. Unmatched junction bases numbered 6, after V lost 7 bases and J lost 3 bases. The CDR3 has 12 residues. Germline CDR1 is SQVTM and CDR2 is ANQGSEA.

The J gene is TRBJ2-1, the V gene TRBV19; 8 bases are a match to TRBD2. Germline V gives CDR1 LNHDA, CDR2 SQIVND (reference sequence). V shed 4 bases, J shed 10 bases, and the junction held 6 bases outside the gene matches. The CDR3 is made up of 13 amino acids. For the CDR3, the DNA is TGTGCCAGTAGTAATGCGGGAGGAGGCGAGCAGTTCTTC. It is translated as CASSNAGGGEQFF. The variable domain in full, with the rest retrieved from reference TRBV19 and TRBJ2-1, is DGGITQSPKYLFRKEGQNVTLSCEQNLNHDAMYWYRQDPGQGLRLIYYSQIVNDFQKGDIAEGYSVSREKKESFPLTVTSAQKNPTAFYLCASSNAGGGEQFFGPGTRLTVL.

The chain recombines TRBV3-1 (or the pseudogene TRBV3-2) with TRBJ1-1, with a possible D match to TRBD1 (5 bases). V lost 3 bases and J 7 bases, leaving 12 bases between the germline ends. Germline V CDR1 and CDR2: LGHDT, YNNKEL (reference sequence). The CDR3 covers 13 residues. The DNA for the CDR3 is TGTGCCAGCAGCCATGGGGGGAAGAATGAAGCTTTCTTT. This gives the protein CASSHGGKNEAFF.

CDR3 protein: CASSVGGALQETQYF. For the CDR3, the DNA is TGTGCCAGCAGCGTCGGGGGGGCGCTTCAAGAGACCCAGTACTTC. The chain combines TRBV9 with TRBJ2-5; 8 bases line up with TRBD2. With V trimmed by 2 bases and J by 2 bases, 5 bases remained unmatched. CDR3 length: 15 amino acids. Germline CDR1 reads SGDLS; CDR2 reads YYNGEE.

CDR3 DNA sequence: TGTGCCAGCAGCTTACATAAGGGGGCGGACACTGAAGCTTTCTTT. It encodes CASSLHKGADTEAFF. The chain joins TRBV7-2 to TRBJ1-1, with 7 bases lining up with TRBD1. Germline V gene data show CDR1 as SGHTA and CDR2 as FQGNSA. With 2 bases clipped from V and 3 bases from J, the junction kept 6 bases outside the gene matches. This CDR3 has 15 amino acids.

The rearrangement joins TRBV23-1 to TRBJ2-3; maybe TRBD1 (5 bases). TRBV23-1 is given ORF status, its function remaining uncertain. The CDR3 has 14 amino acids. V dropped 6 bases and J dropped 7 bases, with 17 bases sitting between them. The CDR3 spells CASRGRVPSYTQYF. CDR3 nucleotide sequence: TGCGCCAGCAGAGGCAGGGTTCCATCCTATACGCAGTATTTT.

V usage is TRBV18 and J usage is TRBJ1-5, with TRBD1 matching 7 bases. Germline V CDR1 and CDR2: KGHSH, LQKENI. Unmatched junction bases numbered 9, after V lost 1 base and J lost 0 bases. There are 18 residues in the CDR3. The CDR3 reads CASSPRGGQTYSNQPQHF. The CDR3 region has the DNA TGTGCCAGCTCACCACGAGGGGGACAGACTTATAGCAATCAGCCCCAGCATTTT. The whole variable domain, filled in from reference TRBV18 and TRBJ1-5, reads NAGVMQNPRHLVRRRGQEARLRCSPMKGHSHVYWYRQLPEEGLKFMVYLQKENIIDESGMPKERFSAEFPKEGPSILRIQQVVRGDSAAYFCASSPRGGQTYSNQPQHFGDGTRLSIL.

V gene TRBV25-1 combines with J gene TRBJ1-5, with TRBD1 matching over 7 bases. Germline V gene lookup returns CDR1 MGHDK and CDR2 SYGVNS. CDR3 length: 15 residues. V shed 8 bases and J 6 bases; nucleotides not matched to a gene: 13. This CDR3 reads CASATYYRGGQPQHF. CDR3 sequence (DNA): TGTGCCAGCGCCACATACTACAGGGGAGGTCAGCCCCAGCATTTT.

This clone was observed a single time. The chain combines TRBV4-1 with TRBJ1-1; 7 bases agree with TRBD1. V shed 0 bases, J shed 3 bases, and the junction held 22 bases outside the gene matches. Germline CDR1 MGHRA, CDR2 YSYEKL. This CDR3 spans 21 amino acids. CDR3 nucleotide sequence: TGCGCCAGCAGCCAAGATAGCGCCAGGGGAACAGGCCCCACAGGGGACACTGAAGCTTTCTTT. Translating gives CASSQDSARGTGPTGDTEAFF.

The J gene is TRBJ1-5, the V gene TRBV6-2 or TRBV6-3; a possible D gene is TRBD1 (5 bases). The CDR3 is made up of 15 amino acids. Trimming removed 6 bases from V and 3 bases from J, with 15 bases in between. CDR1 MNHEY and CDR2 SVGEGT come from the germline V gene. The chain's CDR3 is CASSHGLRDNQPQHF. The CDR3 nucleotides read TGTGCCAGCAGCCACGGGCTCAGGGACAATCAGCCCCAGCATTTT.

The V gene is TRBV30, the J gene TRBJ1-2; TRBD1 matches 8 bases. This CDR3 is built from 13 residues. The germline V gene has CDR1 GTSNPN and CDR2 SVGIG (reference sequence). V was clipped by 1 base and J by 8 bases; unmatched bases: 6. CDR3 in DNA: TGTGCCTGGAGTGAAACAGGGGGTTTCGGCTACACCTTC. Translating gives CAWSETGGFGYTF.

V gene TRBV6-1 combines with J gene TRBJ1-3; D unresolved. Germline V CDR1 and CDR2: MNHNS, SASEGT. Between the trimmed V and J ends, which lost 2 bases and 8 bases, there was a span of 7 bases. This CDR3 contains 12 residues. The CDR3 reads CASSEPPDTIYF. DNA of the CDR3: TGTGCCAGCAGTGAACCCCCTGACACCATATATTTT.

The chain has TRBV7-8 and TRBJ2-6; D is perhaps TRBD1 (6 bases). Germline V CDR1 and CDR2: SGHVS, FQNEAQ. Trimming pared 2 bases from V and 0 bases from J, leaving 11 bases between. This CDR3 region has 17 residues. The CDR3 coding sequence is TGTGCCAGCAGCTTATGGGGGCCGAGCTCTGGGGCCAACGTCCTGACTTTC. Translation gives CASSLWGPSSGANVLTF.

This chain joins TRBV7-6 and TRBJ2-1; 12 nucleotides align to TRBD2. The length of the CDR3 is 15 residues. V dropped 5 bases and J dropped 3; count of bases not matched to a gene: 2. Germline assignment: CDR1 SGHVS and CDR2 FNYEAQ. The DNA of the CDR3 is TGTGCCAGCAGCAGACTAGCGGGGGACTACAATGAGCAGTTCTTC. This codes for CASSRLAGDYNEQFF. The full variable domain, in which reference TRBV7-6 and TRBJ2-1 provide the parts outside the CDR3, is GAGVSQSPRYKVTKRGQDVALRCDPISGHVSLYWYRQALGQGPEFLTYFNYEAQQDKSGLPNDRFSAERPEGSISTLTIQRTEQRDSAMYRCASSRLAGDYNEQFFGPGTRLTVL.

The CDR3 coding sequence is TGCAGCGTTGATTTAACAGGGAACACCGGGGAGCTGTTTTTT. This gives the protein CSVDLTGNTGELFF. The gene calls are TRBV29-1 and TRBJ2-2; a weak D match, TRBD1 (5 bases). The CDR3 has 14 residues. The V gene's germline CDR1 is SQVTM and CDR2 ANQGSEA. V was clipped by 3 bases and J by 1 base, with 9 bases between them.

V is TRBV13 and J is TRBJ1-2; TRBD1 might be the D (6 bases). This CDR3 spans 16 amino acids. Trimming took 5 bases from V and 0 from J, leaving 16 bases between them. Germline V lookup: CDR1 PRHDT, CDR2 FYEKMQ (reference sequence). CDR3 residues: CASSLGWDTPNYGYTF. Here the CDR3 DNA reads TGTGCCAGCAGCCTGGGATGGGACACCCCTAACTATGGCTACACCTTC.

This sequence joins TRBV30 and TRBJ2-2; weak D call: TRBD1 (7 bases). Germline CDR1 and CDR2: GTSNPN and SVGIG (reference sequence). The CDR3 contains 14 residues. V shed 0 bases and J shed 13 bases, with 18 bases lying between them. The CDR3 sequence: CAWSVQGTDLGLFF. As DNA, the CDR3 is TGTGCCTGGAGTGTACAGGGGACTGATCTCGGGCTGTTTTTT.

The rearrangement joins TRBV9 to TRBJ1-1; D remains unclear. CDR3 length: 14 amino acids. CDR1 and CDR2 (germline): SGDLS, YYNGEE. V lost 0 bases and J lost 1, with 7 bases in between. The CDR3 DNA is TGTGCCAGCAGCGTAGCTAGTGGGAACACTGAAGCTTTCTTT. Translated: CASSVASGNTEAFF.

This clone was counted only a few times. This sequence joins TRBV4-1 and TRBJ2-1, with 9 positions matching TRBD2. CDR3 length: 17 amino acids. CDR1 is MGHRA and CDR2 is YSYEKL in the germline V gene. V shed 2 bases and J 6 bases; nucleotides not matched to a gene: 11. The CDR3 DNA follows: TGCGCCAGCAGCCAACCCGTCAAACCGACTAGCGGCAATGAGCAGTTCTTC. This encodes CASSQPVKPTSGNEQFF.

The gene calls are TRBV9 and TRBJ2-3; 11 bases are shared with TRBD2. V shed 4 bases, J shed 0 bases, and the junction held 7 bases outside the gene matches. This CDR3 region has 17 residues. Per the germline V gene, CDR1 is SGDLS and CDR2 is YYNGEE. CDR3 in amino acids: CASSRTSGSISTDTQYF. DNA for the CDR3: TGTGCCAGCAGCCGGACTAGCGGGTCCATTAGCACAGATACGCAGTATTTT.

This clone was found a few times. Other DNA sequences in this sample translate to the same CDR3. The gene calls are TRBV18 and TRBJ2-7; 8 nucleotides line up with TRBD2. The length of the CDR3 is 14 residues. Trimming removed 3 bases from V and 1 base from J; junction bases left unmatched: 2. CDR1 and CDR2 (germline): KGHSH, LQKENI. The CDR3 DNA reads as TGTGCCAGCTCACCCAGCGGGAGTTCCTACGAGCAGTACTTC. Translation: CASSPSGSSYEQYF.

The chain joins TRBV4-3 to TRBJ2-3, with 7 nucleotides matching TRBD2. Germline CDR1 reads LGHNA; CDR2 reads YSLEER. The CDR3 extends over 15 amino acids. Germline trimming cut 0 bases from V and 6 bases from J; bases unmatched to any gene: 6. CDR3 DNA sequence: TGCGCCAGCAGCCAAGATACTAGCGAGGGGGATACGCAGTATTTT. Its translation is CASSQDTSEGDTQYF.

The V and J genes are TRBV7-9 and TRBJ2-7, with TRBD2 identical over 12 bases. The CDR3 is 15 amino acids. CDR1 and CDR2 (germline): SEHNR, FQNEAQ (reference sequence). The V and J ends lost 4 bases and 7 bases, in that order; junction bases with no gene match: 8. The CDR3 bases are TGTGCCAGCAGCTCCAGACTAGCGGGAGTAGAAGAGCAGTACTTC. Its protein is CASSSRLAGVEEQYF.

The V call is TRBV7-6, the J call TRBJ2-2; possibly TRBD2 for D (5 bases). V was pared by 1 base and J by 3 bases, with 12 bases between. The CDR3 has 16 amino acids. CDR1 and CDR2 (germline): SGHVS, FNYEAQ. The CDR3 sequence: CASSLGRGEDTGELFF. DNA for the CDR3: TGTGCCAGCAGCTTAGGTCGGGGAGAGGACACCGGGGAGCTGTTTTTT. Full variable domain (remainder filled in from reference TRBV7-6 and TRBJ2-2): GAGVSQSPRYKVTKRGQDVALRCDPISGHVSLYWYRQALGQGPEFLTYFNYEAQQDKSGLPNDRFSAERPEGSISTLTIQRTEQRDSAMYRCASSLGRGEDTGELFFGEGSRLTVL.

This clone was recorded once. CDR3 nucleotides: TGCGCCAGCCTGAGACTAGCGGGAGTCCCCGGGGAGCTGTTTTTT. Amino acid sequence: CASLRLAGVPGELFF. This rearrangement joins TRBV5-1 to TRBJ2-2; 12 bases map to TRBD2. Germline values: CDR1 SGHRS, CDR2 YFSETQ. The CDR3 is 15 residues long. Trimming took 7 bases from V and 6 from J; bases not matched to a gene: 7.

The CDR3 loop is CSVERGGPGNYGYTF. CDR3 in DNA: TGCAGCGTTGAAAGAGGGGGCCCGGGTAACTATGGCTACACCTTC. The J gene is TRBJ1-2, the V gene TRBV29-1; 7 positions match TRBD1. Per the germline V gene, CDR1 is SQVTM and CDR2 is ANQGSEA. V trimming: 2 bases; J trimming: 1 base; junction bases outside the gene matches: 7. The CDR3 spans 15 residues.